This T cell receptor (beta chain) originates from a study of CD8+CD57+ T cells in acquired aplastic anemia. CDR3 and TCR beta VDJ profiling relied on genomic DNA as the template. Using its own MiXCR run on the reads, TCRdb lists one record per CDR3 protein. The sample contains 90,000 to 150,000 distinct CDR3 sequences, approximately 61% of which appear only once. Germline-derived CDR1 and CDR2 are LNHDA and SQIVND (reference sequence). CDR3 length equals 11 residues. Trimming pared 10 bases from V and 3 bases from J, leaving 9 bases between. Individuals selected for sequencing had exhibited CD8+CD57+ cell expansion on flow cytometry. Patients were therapy-naive when their blood was sampled.

V and J are TRBV19 and TRBJ1-2; tentatively, D is TRBD1 (6 bases). Sequencing was performed on sorted CD4+, CD8+, or CD8+CD57+ T cells (not recorded which) from PBMCs. The sequence derives from a human donor with aplastic anemia. In DNA, the CDR3 is TGTGCCACCAGACAGGACTATGGCTACACCTTC. Translated: CATRQDYGYTF.